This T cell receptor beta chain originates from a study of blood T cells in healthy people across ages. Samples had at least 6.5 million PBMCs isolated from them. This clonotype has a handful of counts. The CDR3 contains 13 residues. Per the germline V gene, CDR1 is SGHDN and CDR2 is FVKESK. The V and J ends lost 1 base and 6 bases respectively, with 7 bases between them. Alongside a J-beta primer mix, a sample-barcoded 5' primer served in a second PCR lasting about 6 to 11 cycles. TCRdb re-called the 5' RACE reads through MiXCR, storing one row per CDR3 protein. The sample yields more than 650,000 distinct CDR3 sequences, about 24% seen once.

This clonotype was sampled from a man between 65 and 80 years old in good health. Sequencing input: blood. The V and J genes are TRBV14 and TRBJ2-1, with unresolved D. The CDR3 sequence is CASSQVRRNEQFF. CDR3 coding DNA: TGTGCCAGCAGCCAAGTGAGGCGCAATGAGCAGTTCTTC.